A single TCR beta chain is shown here with its context. Its antigen has not been determined. Qualities for individual bases were not recorded, and no much larger clone is one base off. Patients with autoimmune disease history or receiving systemic immunosuppression were excluded from the trial. Peripheral blood for TCR sequencing was drawn from every dose cohort at baseline, at cycle 4 day 1 and at cycle 7 day 1. The samples were drawn from a first-in-human, open-label, multicenter phase I dose-escalation trial of ivuxolimab. Adults with locally advanced or metastatic head and neck squamous cell, hepatocellular, melanoma or renal cell carcinoma were enrolled in the trial. Before TCR sequencing, CD4+ T cells and CD8+ T cells from peripheral blood were sorted into separate populations. This record belongs to a study of OX40 agonist ivuxolimab in advanced cancers. Background on the whole study: The costimulatory receptor OX40 (CD134) was targeted by ivuxolimab, a fully human IgG2 agonistic monoclonal antibody. Intravenous ivuxolimab was administered to patients every 2 weeks at six dose levels: 0.01, 0.1, 0.3, 1.5, 3 and 10 mg/kg. The monotherapy dose-escalation portion (N ≈ 52 patients) of the phase I ivuxolimab trial is reported in the paper. Three dose-escalation patients achieved partial responses, one with hepatocellular carcinoma and two with cutaneous melanoma. The point of sequencing TCRbeta in the periphery was to test whether ivuxolimab changed TCR sequence diversity and drove clonal T-cell expansion. Patients were allowed to have had prior anti-PD-1, anti-PD-L1 or anti-CTLA-4 therapy, and around 43% of the dose-escalation patients had been treated with checkpoint inhibitors. In the dose-escalation cohort, roughly four fifths of patients were male, and the mean age was approximately 60 years, with a range of about 23 to 90. Of the 50 to 55 dose-escalation patients, hepatocellular carcinoma was present in some 19, melanoma in around 15, renal cell carcinoma in 9 and head and neck cancer in 9. Overall study results and their limits: In partial responders in the 0.1-3.0 mg/kg groups, normalized peripheral clonal expansion was found to be among the lowest, especially among CD8+ T cells. Low levels of normalized T-cell clonal expansion were also shown by some nonresponding patients. Clonal expansion of both CD4+ and CD8+ blood T cells was observed from baseline to week 6 at doses 0.1 to 3.0 mg/kg. Antigen specificity was not determined for the clonally expanded peripheral T cells. On average, CD8+ T cells showed more expanded clones than CD4+ T cells after ivuxolimab.

Genomic DNA was extracted from sorted cells for sequencing of the TCRbeta CDR3 region. The immunoSEQ Assay was used for sequencing of TCRbeta CDR3 regions. The source is immuneACCESS, and TCRdb retained only in-frame sequences with V and J called. Part of the clones is not carried over; for the studies checked, unresolved V genes explain less than half of this, and the remainder is unexplained. The sample yields 80,000 or so clones; less than 95% were counted once. Jointly, the top ten make up around 2% of the sample. From a lookup of the germline V gene, CDR1 and CDR2 are KGHSH and LQKENI. The CDR3 numbers 18 residues from cysteine through phenylalanine. Of the read, only the CDR3 DNA is kept; its 54 bases are in frame from base 1. A distance of 19 bases separates the germline ends of V and J, which lose 4 bases and 0 bases respectively.

This TCR was sampled from an adult with an advanced solid tumor such as melanoma, head and neck, liver or kidney cancer. The V and J segments used are TRBV18 and TRBJ2-4, and TRBD1 may be the D gene, going by 6 matching bases. The sample in question was CD4+ or CD8+ T cells sorted from blood, obtained in a trial of the OX40 agonist ivuxolimab. The DNA sequence follows: TGTGCCAGCTCACTAACCCCGGACAGCTATTTAGCCAAAAACATTCAGTACTTC. Protein translation: CASSLTPDSYLAKNIQYF.